These 12 T cell receptor beta chains share one sample of origin, sequenced in a study of tumor-infiltrating lymphocytes in primary liver carcinoma. Constant-region priming of around 530 ng total RNA yielded TCR beta cDNA. Investigators got TCR beta libraries out of three nested multiplex PCR rounds, done with slightly modified ARM-PCR. Each of the first two PCR rounds ran approximately 9 cycles with TRBV1-TRBV30 forward and C-beta reverse primers. TCRdb processed the multiplex PCR reads anew with MiXCR; each CDR3 protein has one entry. In the table there are roughly 120,000 distinct CDR3 sequences, around 70% of which are singletons. Unsorted bulk tissue, about 20-32 mg of it, served as the source for co-extraction of RNA and DNA. The material sequenced was tumor-adjacent normal liver tissue. These receptors all come from a woman in her fifties or sixties with primary liver carcinoma and hepatitis B virus infection.

The chain carries TRBV2 and TRBJ1-1; D is uncertain. CDR1 is SNHLY and CDR2 is FYNNEI in the germline V gene. Trimming removed 4 bases from V and 2 bases from J, with 8 bases in between. The CDR3 is 13 residues long. The chain's CDR3 is CASSAESNTEAFF. The CDR3 DNA reads TGTGCCAGCAGTGCCGAGAGTAACACTGAAGCTTTCTTT.

In its sample, this clonotype was seen a few times. This may be a read error, as it is one base from a much larger clone. This chain joins TRBV4-1 and TRBJ2-2; D remains unclear. The CDR3 contains 12 residues. The germline V gene encodes CDR1 MGHRA and CDR2 YSYEKL. The CDR3 sequence: CAGEGDTEELFF. For the CDR3, the DNA is TGCGCCGGGGAAGGCGACACCGAGGAGCTGTTTTTT.

As concerns this clonotype: A much larger clone is a single base away; this may be a read error. The chain is built from TRBV24-1 and TRBJ1-1, with D tentatively TRBD1 (5 bases). The CDR3 loop spans 14 amino acids. Germline CDR1 is KGHDR and CDR2 is SFDVKD. The CDR3 region is CATSEGRMNTEALF. CDR3 DNA: TGTGCCACCAGTGAGGGACGGATGAACACTGAAGCTCTCTTT.

This clonotype has at least ten counts. This chain connects TRBV6-5 to TRBJ1-1; possibly TRBD1 for D (6 bases). The ends were cut back, 2 bases at V and 0 bases at J, with 10 bases in the middle. Germline V gene sequence: CDR1 MNHEY, CDR2 SVGAGI. CDR3 length: 15 amino acids. The CDR3 nucleotides are TGTGCCAGCAGTTACGGGGGGGCGCTGAACACTGAAGCTTTCTTT. This gives the protein CASSYGGALNTEAFF.

As for this clonotype: The conserved phenylalanine or tryptophan is not found at the CDR3 terminus, so this likely reflects a read error. This chain uses TRBV6-1 with TRBJ2-2; D not resolved. The CDR3 has 13 residues. CDR1 and CDR2 (germline): MNHNS, SASEGT. The CDR3 DNA follows: TGTGCCAACAGTGGCGTGGTCGCCGGGGAGCTGTTTTCT. Protein: CANSGVVAGELFS.

As concerns this clonotype: A much larger clone differs by one base, so this may be a read error. The chain has TRBV28 and TRBJ2-1, with 8 nucleotides matching TRBD1. Germline V CDR1 and CDR2: MDHEN, SYDVKM. Trimming cost V 3 bases and J 3 bases; bases outside gene matches: 7. CDR3 length equals 16 residues. As DNA, the CDR3 is TGTGCCAGCAGTTTCGAGGTGACAGGGGTCTACAATGAGCAGTTCTTC. This gives the protein CASSFEVTGVYNEQFF.

On this clonotype: This CDR3 is missing its conserved last phenylalanine or tryptophan, likely due to a read error. The DNA is omitted, as the CDR3 cannot be located on it reliably, and the CDR3 follows TCRdb's listing. The chain is built from TRBV11-2 and TRBJ2-1; no DNA check was done on the table's D call, TRBD1. The CDR3 length is 17 residues, termini included. Germline CDR1 SGHAT, CDR2 FQNNGV. CDR3 sequence: CASSLDQQGTVYNEQLL.

Comments on this clonotype: The junction does not match germline at one end; this may be a read error. The J gene is TRBJ2-1, the V gene TRBV28, with 8 positions matching TRBD1. CDR3 length: 17 amino acids. The V gene's germline CDR1 is MDHEN and CDR2 SYDVKM. CDR3 nucleotide sequence: TGTGCCAGCACTCCGAGTTTGGGGACAGGCGACTACAAAGAGCAGTTCTTC. Its translation is CASTPSLGTGDYKEQFF.

This clonotype was counted between two and nine times. A much larger clone differs from this one at a single base, so this may be a read error. CDR3 amino acids: CANSPQGGNEKLFF. The CDR3 bases are TGTGCCAACAGCCCCCAGGGAGGTAATGAAAAACTGTTTTTT. The chain couples TRBV28 to TRBJ1-4; tentatively, D is TRBD1 (5 bases). V was pared by 10 bases and J by 4 bases, with 16 bases between. Germline V gene data show CDR1 as MDHEN and CDR2 as SYDVKM. The CDR3 sequence is 14 residues long.

This clonotype appeared a few times. Since a much larger clone is just one base distant, this may be a read error. Given the absence of the conserved phenylalanine or tryptophan at the CDR3 end, a read error is likely. The chain links TRBV6-2 or TRBV6-3 to TRBJ2-7, with TRBD2 identical over 8 bases. With V trimmed by 2 bases and J by 5 bases, 8 bases remained unmatched. CDR3 length: 15 amino acids. The germline V gene has CDR1 MNHEY and CDR2 SVGEGT. The CDR3 loop reads CASSYTGGLAHEQYL. CDR3 nucleotides: TGTGCCAGCAGTTACACAGGTGGACTAGCCCACGAGCAGTACCTC.

Concerning this clonotype itself: The junction shows a germline mismatch at one end, possibly a read error. The chain links TRBV6-5 to TRBJ2-6; D tentatively fits TRBD1 or TRBD2 (5 bases each). The V gene's germline CDR1 is MNHEY and CDR2 SVGAGI. The CDR3 totals 15 residues. CDR3 region: CASRWDASGAKVLTF. The DNA of the CDR3 is TGTGCTAGCAGATGGGACGCCTCTGGGGCCAAGGTCCTGACTTTC.

The chain combines TRBV6-1 with TRBJ1-1; 7 positions match TRBD1. V gave up 5 bases and J gave up 3 bases; unmatched junction bases: 12. Germline CDR1 reads MNHNS; CDR2 reads SASEGT. This CDR3 has 16 residues. The CDR3 DNA reads as TGTGCCAGCAGTAAGGGCACAGGGGATTCTCACACTGAAGCTTTCTTT. Protein product: CASSKGTGDSHTEAFF.